The entry that follows covers one T cell receptor beta chain sequence. The data were taken from a study of blood T cell repertoires in COVID-19. Study summary: The samples span acute and convalescent COVID-19 from the United States, Italy and Spain. T cells, B-cell-depleted T cells, or PBMCs supplied cDNA or gDNA.

Authors' methods: Cell counts per sample came from amplifying reference gene primers. The repertoire was sequenced with immunoSEQ multiplex PCR; TCRdb's copy has only in-frame clones and lacks some. V, J and clone size are those of that table, while D and trimming were read from the DNA. The sample holds about 66,000 clones, about 91% seen once. Looked up from germline, CDR1 is MNHNS and CDR2 is SASEGT. CDR3 length: 18 amino acids. The ends lost 3 bases at V and 7 bases at J; junction bases unmatched: 10. This clonotype originated in a human donor in a cohort sampled during active COVID-19. Sequenced sample: peripheral blood. J is TRBJ2-2 and V is TRBV6-1; TRBD2 agrees at 14 bases. CDR3 nucleotides: TGTGCCAGCAGTGAGGGACTAGCGGGAGTGGGATACGGCGGGGAGCTGTTTTTT. Its translation: CASSEGLAGVGYGGELFF.